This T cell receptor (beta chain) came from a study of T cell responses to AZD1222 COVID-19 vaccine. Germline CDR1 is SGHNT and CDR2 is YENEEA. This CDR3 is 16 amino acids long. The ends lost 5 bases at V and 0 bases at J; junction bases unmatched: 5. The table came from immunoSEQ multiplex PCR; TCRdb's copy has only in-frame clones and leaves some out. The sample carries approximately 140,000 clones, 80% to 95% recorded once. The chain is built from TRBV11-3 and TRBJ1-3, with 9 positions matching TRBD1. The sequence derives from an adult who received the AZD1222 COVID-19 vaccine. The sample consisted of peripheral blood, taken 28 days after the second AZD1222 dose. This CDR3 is CASSLPGQGSGNTIYF. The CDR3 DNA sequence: TGTGCCAGCAGCCTCCCGGGACAGGGCTCTGGAAACACCATATATTTT.